These T cell receptor beta chains were read from a single sample in a study of naive and memory T cell subsets. Using its own MiXCR run on the UMI-ligation and nested PCR reads, TCRdb lists one record per CDR3 protein. The top ten hold roughly 1.5% of the sample, which has 84,000 or so distinct CDR3 sequences, about 6.5% seen once. Sequencing was performed on central memory CD4+ T cells from blood. These receptors were obtained from a human donor in good health. CDR3s include the opening cysteine and the closing phenylalanine or tryptophan. D genes are given only for firm matches. Rows may omit the clone size; those that give it use once, few, many or a size class.

v_call: TRBV7-3
j_call: TRBJ1-1
d_call: .
clone_size: many
cdr3_aa: CASSAQQGTEAFF
cdr3_nt: TGTGCCAGCAGCGCGCAGCAGGGGACTGAAGCTTTCTTT

v_call: TRBV12-3/TRBV12-4
j_call: TRBJ1-5
d_call: .
clone_size: many
cdr3_aa: CASSTGLSSNQPQHF
cdr3_nt: TGTGCCAGCAGTACGGGATTATCAAGCAATCAGCCCCAGCATTTT

v_call: TRBV2
j_call: TRBJ2-7
d_call: .
clone_size: .
cdr3_aa: CASSETGQSYEQYF
cdr3_nt: TGTGCCAGCAGTGAAACCGGACAGTCCTACGAGCAGTACTTC

v_call: TRBV19
j_call: TRBJ2-3
d_call: .
clone_size: few
cdr3_aa: CASSIRTIGLGSTDTQYF
cdr3_nt: TGTGCCAGTAGTATCCGGACAATCGGCCTAGGGAGCACAGATACGCAGTATTTT

v_call: TRBV7-3
j_call: TRBJ2-1
d_call: .
clone_size: .
cdr3_aa: CASSLFVGVYNEQFF
cdr3_nt: TGTGCCAGCAGCTTATTTGTGGGGGTCTACAATGAGCAGTTCTTC

v_call: TRBV7-2
j_call: TRBJ2-1
d_call: TRBD2
clone_size: .
cdr3_aa: CASSLNGGGAPNEQFF
cdr3_nt: TGTGCCAGCAGCTTAAACGGCGGGGGGGCCCCCAATGAGCAGTTCTTC

v_call: TRBV5-1
j_call: TRBJ2-1
d_call: TRBD2
clone_size: few
cdr3_aa: CASKFAGESYNEQFF
cdr3_nt: TGCGCCAGCAAGTTCGCGGGGGAGTCGTACAATGAGCAGTTCTTC

v_call: TRBV4-3
j_call: TRBJ1-1
d_call: .
clone_size: many
cdr3_aa: CASSQTGNTEAFF
cdr3_nt: TGCGCCAGCAGCCAAACAGGGAACACTGAAGCTTTCTTT

v_call: TRBV9
j_call: TRBJ2-3
d_call: .
clone_size: .
cdr3_aa: CASSVAISDTQYF
cdr3_nt: TGTGCCAGCAGCGTAGCGATATCAGATACGCAGTATTTT

v_call: TRBV12-3/TRBV12-4
j_call: TRBJ2-6
d_call: .
clone_size: few
cdr3_aa: CASNYRGGSGANVLTF
cdr3_nt: TGTGCCAGCAACTACAGGGGAGGTTCTGGGGCCAACGTCCTGACTTTC

v_call: TRBV6-2/TRBV6-3
j_call: TRBJ2-7
d_call: .
clone_size: few
cdr3_aa: CASSTRTGSSSSYEQYF
cdr3_nt: TGTGCCAGCAGTACACGTACAGGGTCATCAAGCTCCTACGAGCAGTACTTC

v_call: TRBV5-1
j_call: TRBJ2-3
d_call: .
clone_size: .
cdr3_aa: CASSLGARSDTQYF
cdr3_nt: TGCGCCAGCAGCTTGGGGGCAAGGTCAGATACGCAGTATTTT

v_call: TRBV7-2
j_call: TRBJ1-6
d_call: .
clone_size: many
cdr3_aa: CASSLKGESPLHF
cdr3_nt: TGTGCCAGCAGCTTGAAGGGCGAATCACCCCTCCACTTT

v_call: TRBV6-2/TRBV6-3
j_call: TRBJ1-1
d_call: .
clone_size: .
cdr3_aa: CASRPPDIRLEAFF
cdr3_nt: TGTGCCAGCAGGCCACCAGACATAAGGCTTGAAGCTTTCTTT